The next 15 T cell receptor beta chains were all read from a single sample in a study of blood T cell repertoires in COVID-19. Clones were sequenced by immunoSEQ multiplex PCR, and TCRdb holds only the in-frame ones, with some missing. This table has roughly 70,000 clones, roughly 91% appearing once. The specimen was peripheral blood. Every receptor here comes from a human donor in a cohort sampled during active COVID-19.

V usage is TRBV12-5 and J usage is TRBJ2-7; D tentatively fits TRBD1 or TRBD2 (5 bases each). CDR1 and CDR2 from the germline V gene are LGHNT and FRNRAP. This CDR3 region has 14 residues. CDR3 loop: CTSDQQEASYEQYV. CDR3 sequence (DNA): TGTACTAGTGATCAACAGGAAGCTTCCTACGAGCAGTACGTC.

This clone was observed once. This same CDR3 is encoded by further DNA sequences in the sample. The genes are TRBV5-4 and TRBJ1-2, with 8 positions matching TRBD1. The CDR3 has 13 residues. The V gene's germline CDR1 is SGHNT and CDR2 YYREEE (reference sequence). V was pared by 3 bases and J by 6 bases, with 4 bases of the junction left unmatched. The CDR3 nucleotides are TGTGCCAGCAGCTCCGGACAGGGCGATGGCTACACCTTC. This translates into CASSSGQGDGYTF.

The chain uses TRBV5-6 and TRBJ2-3; 10 bases agree with TRBD2. In germline, CDR1 is SGHDT, CDR2 YYEEEE. Trimming removed 2 bases from V and 4 bases from J; junction bases left unmatched: 1. The CDR3 has 14 residues. CDR3 region: CASSLAGGSDTQYF. The CDR3 region has the DNA TGTGCCAGCAGCTTAGCGGGAGGGTCAGATACGCAGTATTTT.

V usage is TRBV11-3 and J usage is TRBJ1-2, with D maybe TRBD1 (6 bases). Germline V gene lookup returns CDR1 SGHNT and CDR2 YENEEA. The V gene lost 5 bases and the J gene lost 1 base, with 14 bases spanning the gap. The CDR3 covers 15 residues. CDR3 nucleotides: TGTGCCAGCAGCCCCCTACCGGACAGTAACTATGGCTACACCTTC. Translating it yields CASSPLPDSNYGYTF.

This chain connects TRBV5-1 to TRBJ2-1; 9 positions agree with TRBD2. Germline lookup yields CDR1 SGHRS and CDR2 YFSETQ. The CDR3 consists of 17 residues. V was clipped by 3 bases and J by 3 bases; unmatched bases: 10. CDR3 sequence: CASSSGSSGILYNEQFF. As DNA, the CDR3 is TGCGCCAGCAGCTCCGGATCTAGCGGGATCCTCTACAATGAGCAGTTCTTC.

The rearrangement uses TRBV5-6 and TRBJ1-6; D remains unclear. Germline CDR1 reads SGHDT; CDR2 reads YYEEEE. The CDR3 totals 15 residues. V lost 0 bases, J lost 9 bases, and 13 bases lay in between. The CDR3 here is CASSLGPGPGSPLHF. The CDR3 region has the DNA TGTGCCAGCAGCTTGGGTCCAGGCCCCGGTTCACCCCTCCACTTT.

The gene calls are TRBV4-1 and TRBJ1-1; no firm D call. The V gene's germline CDR1 is MGHRA and CDR2 YSYEKL. This CDR3 has 16 amino acids. Trimming stripped 1 base from V and 4 bases from J, with 16 bases between. CDR3 sequence: CASSQGLTSRSTEAFF. In DNA form, the CDR3 reads TGCGCCAGCAGCCAAGGCCTCACCTCCCGGAGCACTGAAGCTTTCTTT.

This clone was detected once. The chain uses TRBV18 and TRBJ2-1; TRBD1 matches 7 bases. The J segment lost 0 bases and the V segment lost 3 bases, leaving 5 bases of the junction unmatched. The CDR3 spans 16 residues. Germline V lookup: CDR1 KGHSH, CDR2 LQKENI. CDR3: CASSPTGPSSYNEQFF. The CDR3 DNA sequence: TGTGCCAGCTCACCGACAGGGCCGAGCTCCTACAATGAGCAGTTCTTC.

In regard to this clone: Germline and junction disagree at one end, which may indicate a read error. This rearrangement joins TRBV6-4 to TRBJ2-6, with D perhaps matching TRBD1 (5 bases). CDR3 size: 13 residues. The V gene's germline CDR1 is MRHNA and CDR2 SNTAGT. The CDR3 DNA sequence: TGTGCCAGCAGTAACTCTGGGGCCAGCGTCCTGACTTTC. This translates into CASSNSGASVLTF.

With respect to this clone: Compared with germline, one end of the junction differs, possibly owing to a read error. V usage is TRBV5-1 and J usage is TRBJ2-1; TRBD2 agrees at 12 bases. CDR3 length: 16 residues. Germline V gene data show CDR1 as SGHRS and CDR2 as YFSETQ. CDR3: CASSFGIETSGSRGVF. The CDR3 coding sequence is TGCGCCAGCAGCTTTGGGATTGAGACTAGCGGGAGTAGGGGAGTCTTC.

This clone has a single count. This chain links TRBV29-1 with TRBJ2-2, with TRBD1 matching over 8 bases. From germline, CDR1 is SQVTM and CDR2 ANQGSEA. The CDR3 length is 14 residues. After removal of 4 bases from V and 6 bases from J, the junction contained 7 bases not matched to a gene. The CDR3 sequence is CSVAETGVAGELFF. For the CDR3, the DNA is TGCAGCGTTGCGGAGACAGGGGTGGCCGGGGAGCTGTTTTTT.

The V call is TRBV10-1, the J call TRBJ2-1, with D perhaps TRBD1 (7 bases). The CDR3 loop spans 15 amino acids. Trimming took 5 bases from V and 1 from J, leaving 12 bases between them. Looked up from germline, CDR1 is WNHNN and CDR2 is SYGVQD (reference sequence). The CDR3 region is CASSRGTDSYNEQFF. The CDR3, as DNA: TGCGCCAGCAGTCGGGGGACAGATTCCTACAATGAGCAGTTCTTC.

The V gene is TRBV7-9, the J gene TRBJ1-1; D unclear. CDR1 is SEHNR and CDR2 is FQNEAQ in the germline V gene (reference sequence). The ends were cut back, 5 bases at V and 0 bases at J, with 13 bases in the middle. The length of the CDR3 is 15 residues. CDR3 nucleotide sequence: TGTGCCAGCAGCACGGCGGAGGAAGTGAACACTGAAGCTTTCTTT. This translates into CASSTAEEVNTEAFF.

This clone is a singleton in its sample. The chain is built from TRBV6-5 and TRBJ2-5, with TRBD2 matching 7 bases. The CDR3 is made up of 15 amino acids. J gave up 0 bases and V 6 bases, and 7 bases lay outside the gene matches. The germline gives CDR1 MNHEY, CDR2 SVGAGI. The CDR3 DNA follows: TGTGCCAGCAGGGCGGGACTATTGTACCAAGAGACCCAGTACTTC. This gives the protein CASRAGLLYQETQYF.

The rearrangement links TRBV2 to TRBJ2-7; D call uncertain. The CDR3 length is 13 residues. V dropped 6 bases and J dropped 1 base, with 10 bases sitting between them. Germline loops: CDR1 SNHLY, CDR2 FYNNEI. CDR3 protein: CASRDTLSYEQYV. The DNA for the CDR3 is TGTGCCAGCAGAGACACCCTTTCCTACGAGCAGTACGTC.